One sample yielded the 29 T cell receptor beta chains listed below, sequenced in a study of T cell responses to AZD1222 COVID-19 vaccine. Sequencing used immunoSEQ multiplex PCR; TCRdb keeps in-frame clones, though not all of them. The sample carries about 160,000 clones, 85% to 90% recorded once. The starting material was peripheral blood, obtained 28 days after the second AZD1222 dose. Receptors were obtained from an adult who received the AZD1222 COVID-19 vaccine.

This CDR3 is CASNLGGLANEQYF. CDR3 in DNA: TGTGCCAGCAATCTGGGGGGACTAGCAAACGAGCAGTACTTC. The J gene is TRBJ2-7, the V gene TRBV5-5, with 9 bases lining up with TRBD2. The CDR3 loop spans 14 amino acids. Germline-derived CDR1 and CDR2 are SGHKS and YYEKEE (reference sequence). The trim removed 6 bases at V and 5 bases at J, leaving 9 bases unmatched. The full variable domain, in which reference TRBV5-5 and TRBJ2-7 provide the parts outside the CDR3, is DAGVTQSPTHLIKTRGQQVTLRCSPISGHKSVSWYQQVLGQGPQFIFQYYEKEERGRGNFPDRFSARQFPNYSSELNVNALLLGDSALYLCASNLGGLANEQYFGPGTRLTVT.

The V gene is TRBV30, the J gene TRBJ1-1; a possible D gene is TRBD1 (5 bases). Germline assignment: CDR1 GTSNPN and CDR2 SVGIG (reference sequence). The CDR3 covers 15 residues. The V end was cut by 0 bases, the J end by 4 bases, with 15 bases between. CDR3 sequence (DNA): TGTGCCTGGAGTGTAGGGGCCTGGGAGGCCACTGAAGCTTTCTTT. Protein sequence: CAWSVGAWEATEAFF.

The rearrangement joins TRBV30 to TRBJ1-5, with D possibly TRBD1 on 5 matching bases. Germline loops: CDR1 GTSNPN, CDR2 SVGIG (reference sequence). Deletions cut 4 bases from V and 2 bases from J, with 15 bases between. The CDR3 runs 15 residues. The CDR3 coding sequence is TGTGCCTGGAACTCCGGGACGGGGGGCAATCAGCCCCAGCATTTT. Its protein is CAWNSGTGGNQPQHF.

The chain links TRBV5-4 to TRBJ1-2; D is undetermined. Between the trimmed V and J ends, which lost 2 bases and 8 bases, there was a span of 10 bases. Per germline, CDR1 SGHNT and CDR2 YYREEE (reference sequence). The CDR3 has 12 amino acids. Here the CDR3 reads CASSLEVFGYTF. CDR3 nucleotide sequence: TGTGCCAGCAGCTTAGAGGTTTTCGGCTACACCTTC.

This chain connects TRBV14 to TRBJ1-2, with TRBD1 identical over 8 bases. Germline CDR1 and CDR2: SGHDN and FVKESK. CDR3 length: 15 amino acids. V lost 4 bases and J lost 4; bases outside the gene matches: 8. In nucleotides, the CDR3 is TGTGCCAGCAGCCCTCCGACAGGGGCGAGCTATGGCTACACCTTC. Its translation: CASSPPTGASYGYTF.

This sequence joins TRBV30 and TRBJ1-2; TRBD1 aligns across 8 bases. Germline V lookup: CDR1 GTSNPN, CDR2 SVGIG (reference sequence). Germline trimming cut 5 bases from V and 4 bases from J; bases unmatched to any gene: 6. This CDR3 is built from 13 residues. DNA of the CDR3: TGTGCCTGGGGACAGGGCCAACTCTATGGCTACACCTTC. This translates into CAWGQGQLYGYTF.

The rearrangement links TRBV12-3 or TRBV12-4 to TRBJ2-7; no reliable D call. V lost 5 bases, J lost 3 bases, and 5 bases lay in between. This CDR3 is built from 11 residues. CDR3 DNA: TGTGCCAGCAGTATAAACTACGAGCAGTACTTC. This encodes CASSINYEQYF.

V usage is TRBV7-9 and J usage is TRBJ2-2, with TRBD2 matching over 8 bases. Unmatched junction bases numbered 19, after V lost 6 bases and J lost 4 bases. CDR3 length: 19 residues. Looked up from germline, CDR1 is SEHNR and CDR2 is FQNEAQ (reference sequence). The CDR3 protein is CASSLSSEYLRGVTGELFF. In DNA, the CDR3 is TGTGCCAGCAGTCTGTCGTCCGAATATTTGCGGGGGGTCACCGGGGAGCTGTTTTTT.

The rearrangement uses TRBV30 and TRBJ1-4, with 7 nucleotides matching TRBD1. Losses at the gene ends were 4 bases for V and 5 bases for J; bases not matched to a gene: 7. The CDR3 runs to 14 residues. Germline V gene sequence: CDR1 GTSNPN, CDR2 SVGIG (reference sequence). In DNA, the CDR3 is TGTGCCTGGAAGGCGACAGGGAGGAATGAAAAACTGTTTTTT. Translation gives CAWKATGRNEKLFF.

The chain couples TRBV9 to TRBJ1-2; perhaps TRBD1 as D (6 bases). Germline CDR1 reads SGDLS; CDR2 reads YYNGEE. This CDR3 has 14 residues. Trimming removed 5 bases from V and 5 bases from J, with 16 bases in between. The CDR3 region is CASSHRDTRYGYTF. CDR3 DNA sequence: TGTGCCAGCAGTCACCGGGACACACGTTATGGCTACACCTTC.

This clone was detected a few times. The chain combines TRBV2 with TRBJ1-2; possibly TRBD1 for D (6 bases). The V and J ends lost 7 bases and 7 bases respectively, with 13 bases between them. The CDR3 consists of 12 residues. Germline values: CDR1 SNHLY, CDR2 FYNNEI. CDR3 bases: TGTGCCAGCACTGACCAGGGGTTTGGCTACACCTTC. Protein sequence: CASTDQGFGYTF.

A single count supports this clone. The chain is built from TRBV29-1 and TRBJ2-3, with TRBD2 identical over 9 bases. Germline lookup yields CDR1 SQVTM and CDR2 ANQGSEA. The CDR3 sequence is 17 residues long. Germline trimming cut 8 bases from V and 2 bases from J; bases unmatched to any gene: 17. CDR3 DNA: TGCAGCATAACCGGGACTAGCTATTCGATTTCCACAGATACGCAGTATTTT. It is translated as CSITGTSYSISTDTQYF.

The rearrangement uses TRBV7-8 and TRBJ1-1, with D perhaps matching TRBD1 (5 bases). Trimming took off 5 bases at V and 8 bases at J, with 15 bases between the two ends. CDR1 and CDR2 from the germline V gene are SGHVS and FQNEAQ. CDR3 length equals 13 residues. The CDR3 region has the DNA TGTGCCAGCAGCACCCGGGACGGAACCGAAGCTTTCTTT. Its translation: CASSTRDGTEAFF.

The rearrangement uses TRBV18 and TRBJ1-2; D is unclear. The CDR3 is made up of 15 amino acids. Trimming shortened V by 3 bases and J by 5 bases, and 16 bases separated the two germline ends. The germline gives CDR1 KGHSH, CDR2 LQKENI. In nucleotides, the CDR3 is TGTGCCAGCTCACCGTCCAATCCGGCCCCATATGGCTACACCTTC. This sequence encodes CASSPSNPAPYGYTF.

V usage is TRBV6-6 and J usage is TRBJ2-4; D gene ambiguous. The CDR3 extends over 16 amino acids. V lost 7 bases, J lost 0 bases, and 16 bases lay in between. Germline V gives CDR1 MNHNY, CDR2 SVGAGI (reference sequence). The CDR3 bases are TGTGCCAGCACCCTCCCGGGCGGACCAGCCAAAAACATTCAGTACTTC. The encoded protein is CASTLPGGPAKNIQYF.

In its sample, this clone was seen once. V usage is TRBV6-4 and J usage is TRBJ1-1; D gene uncertain. The CDR3 contains 9 residues. The ends were cut back, 9 bases at V and 6 bases at J, with 5 bases in the middle. Germline V lookup: CDR1 MRHNA, CDR2 SNTAGT. The chain's CDR3 is CARTPEAFF. The CDR3 DNA reads as TGTGCCAGGACACCTGAAGCTTTCTTT.

The chain combines TRBV7-2 with TRBJ1-1; weak D call: TRBD1 (6 bases). Germline V gives CDR1 SGHTA, CDR2 FQGNSA. The CDR3 sequence is 14 residues long. The V and J ends lost 5 bases and 2 bases respectively, with 12 bases between them. This CDR3 is CASSLRGSNTEAFF. CDR3 bases: TGTGCCAGCAGCCTCAGGGGTTCCAACACTGAAGCTTTCTTT.

CDR3 in DNA: TGTGCCAGCAGCCGTCCCGGGACAGGGGGCGGTGGAAACACCATATATTTT. This translates into CASSRPGTGGGGNTIYF. The chain couples TRBV3-1 (or the pseudogene TRBV3-2) to TRBJ1-3; 12 nucleotides agree with TRBD1. CDR3 length: 17 residues. Losses at the gene ends were 4 bases for V and 3 bases for J; bases not matched to a gene: 7. Germline loops: CDR1 LGHDT, CDR2 YNNKEL (reference sequence).

The chain recombines TRBV3-1 (or the pseudogene TRBV3-2) with TRBJ1-2; 7 positions match TRBD1. With 0 bases clipped from V and 4 bases from J, the junction kept 11 bases outside the gene matches. The CDR3 spans 17 residues. The germline CDR1 and CDR2 sequences are LGHDT and YNNKEL (reference sequence). CDR3 sequence: CASSQDPAGTEAYGYTF. Here the CDR3 DNA reads TGTGCCAGCAGCCAAGATCCTGCCGGGACAGAGGCCTATGGCTACACCTTC.

This chain links TRBV7-2 with TRBJ1-5; D remains ambiguous. Germline assignment: CDR1 SGHTA and CDR2 FQGNSA. The V gene lost 1 base and the J gene lost 7 bases, with 5 bases spanning the gap. The CDR3 covers 12 residues. CDR3 nucleotides: TGTGCCAGCAGCTTAGGTCGACAGCCCCAGCATTTT. This encodes CASSLGRQPQHF.

The V and J genes are TRBV9 and TRBJ2-3; the D is unclear. Looked up from germline, CDR1 is SGDLS and CDR2 is YYNGEE. CDR3 size: 15 residues. V was trimmed by 4 bases and J by 0 bases, leaving 12 bases between them. The CDR3 spells CASSPKRESTDTQYF. CDR3 coding DNA: TGTGCCAGCAGCCCTAAACGCGAAAGCACAGATACGCAGTATTTT. Full variable domain (outside the CDR3, taken from reference TRBV9 and TRBJ2-3): DSGVTQTPKHLITATGQRVTLRCSPRSGDLSVYWYQQSLDQGLQFLIQYYNGEERAKGNILERFSAQQFPDLHSELNLSSLELGDSALYFCASSPKRESTDTQYFGPGTRLTVL.

Written as DNA, the CDR3 is TGCGCCAGCAGCCAAGGACAGGGAACTGGAAACACCATATATTTT. Translating gives CASSQGQGTGNTIYF. V gene TRBV4-1 combines with J gene TRBJ1-3; 7 nucleotides align to TRBD1. The CDR3 contains 15 residues. V dropped 1 base and J dropped 2; count of bases not matched to a gene: 2. In germline, CDR1 is MGHRA, CDR2 YSYEKL.

The chain links TRBV7-2 to TRBJ1-2; no firm D call. The germline gives CDR1 SGHTA, CDR2 FQGNSA. The CDR3 extends over 14 amino acids. The V end was cut by 1 base, the J end by 7 bases, with 13 bases between. CDR3 in amino acids: CASSLDGLSFGYTF. The CDR3 region has the DNA TGTGCCAGCAGCTTAGACGGTCTGAGCTTTGGCTACACCTTC. The complete variable domain, with remaining parts taken from reference TRBV7-2 and TRBJ1-2, reads GAGVSQSPSNKVTEKGKDVELRCDPISGHTALYWYRQSLGQGLEFLIYFQGNSAPDKSGLPSDRFSAERTGGSVSTLTIQRTQQEDSAVYLCASSLDGLSFGYTFGSGTRLTVV.

This chain joins TRBV13 and TRBJ2-1, with 12 bases that match TRBD2. Germline CDR1 reads PRHDT; CDR2 reads FYEKMQ (reference sequence). The J segment lost 4 bases and the V segment lost 7 bases, leaving 11 bases of the junction unmatched. The CDR3 has 17 amino acids. In nucleotides, the CDR3 is TGTGCCAGCACCCCAATCCCCGGGACTAGCGGGTACAATGAGCAGTTCTTC. The encoded protein is CASTPIPGTSGYNEQFF. Full variable domain (remainder filled in from reference TRBV13 and TRBJ2-1): AAGVIQSPRHLIKEKRETATLKCYPIPRHDTVYWYQQGPGQDPQFLISFYEKMQSDKGSIPDRFSAQQFSDYHSELNMSSLELGDSALYFCASTPIPGTSGYNEQFFGPGTRLTVL.

The rearrangement uses TRBV7-2 and TRBJ1-2, with D maybe TRBD1 (6 bases). Germline V gives CDR1 SGHTA, CDR2 FQGNSA. V gave up 4 bases and J gave up 3 bases, with 9 bases separating them. There are 13 residues in the CDR3. The CDR3 bases are TGTGCCAGCAGCTCTACAGGGTACTATGGCTACACCTTC. This codes for CASSSTGYYGYTF.

V usage is TRBV12-3 or TRBV12-4 and J usage is TRBJ2-3, with unresolved D. The CDR3 length is 12 residues. Trimming shortened V by 7 bases and J by 6 bases, and 11 bases separated the two germline ends. The CDR3 sequence is CASKQSSDTQYF. CDR3 nucleotides: TGTGCCAGCAAACAAAGCTCCGATACGCAGTATTTT.

The chain carries TRBV6-1 and TRBJ2-5; D call uncertain. Germline values: CDR1 MNHNS, CDR2 SASEGT. The V end was cut by 3 bases, the J end by 11 bases, with 13 bases between. The CDR3 runs to 12 residues. DNA for the CDR3: TGTGCCAGCAGTGAGGTGTCCCGCATGCAGTACTTC. This encodes CASSEVSRMQYF.

The chain has TRBV27 and TRBJ2-7, with 9 bases matching TRBD1. With 6 bases clipped from V and 5 bases from J, the junction kept 8 bases outside the gene matches. Per the germline V gene, CDR1 is MNHEY and CDR2 is SMNVEV (reference sequence). CDR3 length: 14 residues. Written as DNA, the CDR3 is TGTGCCAGCAGCTCCCGGGACAGGGTCGACGAGCAGTACTTC. Translating it yields CASSSRDRVDEQYF.

In its sample, this clone was seen a few times. Different DNA sequences within this sample yield the same CDR3. The rearrangement joins TRBV11-3 to TRBJ2-5; 7 bases are a match to TRBD2. CDR1 is SGHNT and CDR2 is YENEEA in the germline V gene. The V gene end was trimmed by 1 base and the J gene end by 0 bases; junction bases not matched to a gene: 2. The CDR3 extends over 15 amino acids. This CDR3 reads CASSLGGTNQETQYF. The CDR3 DNA reads as TGTGCCAGCAGCTTAGGGGGGACTAACCAAGAGACCCAGTACTTC.